This T cell receptor (beta chain) was recorded in a study of T cell changes during pregnancy in multiple sclerosis. The CDR3 covers 16 residues. Trimming at V came to 6 bases and at J to 6 bases, leaving 16 bases not matched to a gene. Germline V gene data show CDR1 as MNHNS and CDR2 as SASEGT. TCRdb's table, derived via immunoSEQ multiplex PCR, lists solely in-frame clones and lacks some. The data hold tens of thousands of clones, with about 92% observed a single time. The rearrangement joins TRBV6-1 to TRBJ2-7; 8 bases line up with TRBD1. The receptor was isolated from a female donor in good health, enrolled as a control in a pregnancy study. This sample comprised CD8+ T cells from peripheral blood mononuclear cells, obtained in the third trimester of pregnancy. As DNA, the CDR3 is TGTGCCAGCAGCGAATACGCGGACAGGGAAGAAGGCGAGCAGTACTTC. Amino acid sequence: CASSEYADREEGEQYF.